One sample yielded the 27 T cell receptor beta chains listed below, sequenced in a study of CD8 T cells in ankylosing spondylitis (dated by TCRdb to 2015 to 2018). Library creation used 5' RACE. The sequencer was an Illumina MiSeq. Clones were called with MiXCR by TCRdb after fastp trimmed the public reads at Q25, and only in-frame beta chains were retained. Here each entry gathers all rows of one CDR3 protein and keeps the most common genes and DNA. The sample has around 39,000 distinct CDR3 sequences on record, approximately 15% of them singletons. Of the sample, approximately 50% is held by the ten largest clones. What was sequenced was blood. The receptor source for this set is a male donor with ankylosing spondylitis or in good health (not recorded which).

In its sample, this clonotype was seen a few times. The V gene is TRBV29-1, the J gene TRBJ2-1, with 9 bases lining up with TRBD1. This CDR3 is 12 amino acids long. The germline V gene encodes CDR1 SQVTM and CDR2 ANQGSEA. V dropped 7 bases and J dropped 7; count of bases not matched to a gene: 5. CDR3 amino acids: CSGQTGGNEQFF. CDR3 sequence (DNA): TGCAGCGGCCAGACAGGGGGGAATGAGCAGTTCTTC.

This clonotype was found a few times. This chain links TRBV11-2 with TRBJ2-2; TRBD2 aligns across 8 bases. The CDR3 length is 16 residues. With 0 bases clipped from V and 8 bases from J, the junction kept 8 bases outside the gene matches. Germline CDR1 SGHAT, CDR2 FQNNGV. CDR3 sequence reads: CASSLDGSGVFGELFF. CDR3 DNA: TGTGCCAGCAGCTTAGATGGTAGCGGGGTATTTGGGGAGCTGTTTTTT. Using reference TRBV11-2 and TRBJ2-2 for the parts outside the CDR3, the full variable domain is EAGVAQSPRYKIIEKRQSVAFWCNPISGHATLYWYQQILGQGPKLLIQFQNNGVVDDSQLPKDRFSAERLKGVDSTLKIQPAKLEDSAVYLCASSLDGSGVFGELFFGEGSRLTVL.

CDR3 sequence reads: CASSQEMRLRAALHF. CDR3 bases: TGTGCCAGCAGCCAAGAAATGCGTTTAAGGGCAGCCCTCCACTTT. V gene TRBV4-2 combines with J gene TRBJ1-6; D unresolved. Germline lookup yields CDR1 LGHNA and CDR2 YNFKEQ. CDR3 length equals 15 residues. The V and J ends lost 0 bases and 14 bases respectively, with 17 bases between them.

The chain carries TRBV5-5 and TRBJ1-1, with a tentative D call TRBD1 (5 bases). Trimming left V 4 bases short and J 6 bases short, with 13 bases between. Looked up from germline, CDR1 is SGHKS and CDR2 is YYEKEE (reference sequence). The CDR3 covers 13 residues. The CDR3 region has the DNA TGTGCCAGCAGCCCTCGGGGCCGGGCTGAAGCTTTCTTT. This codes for CASSPRGRAEAFF. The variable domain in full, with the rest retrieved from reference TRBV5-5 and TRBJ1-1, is DAGVTQSPTHLIKTRGQQVTLRCSPISGHKSVSWYQQVLGQGPQFIFQYYEKEERGRGNFPDRFSARQFPNYSSELNVNALLLGDSALYLCASSPRGRAEAFFGQGTRLTVV.

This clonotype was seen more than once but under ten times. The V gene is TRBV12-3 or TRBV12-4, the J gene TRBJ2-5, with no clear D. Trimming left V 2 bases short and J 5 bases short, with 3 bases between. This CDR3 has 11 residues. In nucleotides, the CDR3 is TGTGCCAGCAGTTTAAGTGAGACCCAGTACTTC. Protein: CASSLSETQYF.

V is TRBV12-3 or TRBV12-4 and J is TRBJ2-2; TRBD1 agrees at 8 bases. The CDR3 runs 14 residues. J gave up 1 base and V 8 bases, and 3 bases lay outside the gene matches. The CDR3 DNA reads TGTGCCAGCGCCGGGACAGGGAACACCGGGGAGCTGTTTTTT. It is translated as CASAGTGNTGELFF.

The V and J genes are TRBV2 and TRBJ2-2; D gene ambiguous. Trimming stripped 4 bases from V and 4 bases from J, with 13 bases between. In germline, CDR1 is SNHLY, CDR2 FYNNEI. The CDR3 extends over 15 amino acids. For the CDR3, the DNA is TGTGCCAGCAGTGTCGCTTTGATGGGCACCGGGGAGCTGTTTTTT. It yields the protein CASSVALMGTGELFF.

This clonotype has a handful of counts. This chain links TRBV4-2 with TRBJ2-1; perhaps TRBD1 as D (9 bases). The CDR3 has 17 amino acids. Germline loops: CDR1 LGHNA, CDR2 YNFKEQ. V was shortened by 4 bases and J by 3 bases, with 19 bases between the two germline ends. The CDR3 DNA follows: TGTGCCAGCAGCCCACAGGGGGCGGGGGGCCGCTACAATGAGCAGTTCTTC. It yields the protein CASSPQGAGGRYNEQFF.

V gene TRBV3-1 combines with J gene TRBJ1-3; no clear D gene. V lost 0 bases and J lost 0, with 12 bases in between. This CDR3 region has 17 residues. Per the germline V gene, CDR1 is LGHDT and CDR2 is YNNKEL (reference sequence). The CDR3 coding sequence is TGTGCCAGCAGCCAAGATCTACAGAGATACTCTGGAAACACCATATATTTT. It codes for CASSQDLQRYSGNTIYF.

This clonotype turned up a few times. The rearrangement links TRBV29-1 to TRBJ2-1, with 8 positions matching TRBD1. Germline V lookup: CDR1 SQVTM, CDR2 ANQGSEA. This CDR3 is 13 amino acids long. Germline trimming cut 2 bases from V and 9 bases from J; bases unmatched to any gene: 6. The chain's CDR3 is CSVEPRQGSEQFF. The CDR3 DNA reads TGCAGCGTTGAACCCAGACAGGGGAGTGAGCAGTTCTTC.

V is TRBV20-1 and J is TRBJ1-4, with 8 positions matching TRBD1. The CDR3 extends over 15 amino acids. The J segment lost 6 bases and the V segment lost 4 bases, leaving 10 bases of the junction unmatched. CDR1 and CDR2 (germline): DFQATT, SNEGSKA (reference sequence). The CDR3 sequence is CSAKVRGQGDEKLFF. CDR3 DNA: TGCAGTGCTAAAGTCAGGGGGCAAGGTGATGAAAAACTGTTTTTT.

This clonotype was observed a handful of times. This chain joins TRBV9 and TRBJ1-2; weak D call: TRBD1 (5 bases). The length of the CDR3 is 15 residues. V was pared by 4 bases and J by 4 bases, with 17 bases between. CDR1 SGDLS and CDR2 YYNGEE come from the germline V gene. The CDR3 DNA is TGTGCCAGCAGCCCCGGGGGGGATGGAGTCTATGGCTACACCTTC. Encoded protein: CASSPGGDGVYGYTF.

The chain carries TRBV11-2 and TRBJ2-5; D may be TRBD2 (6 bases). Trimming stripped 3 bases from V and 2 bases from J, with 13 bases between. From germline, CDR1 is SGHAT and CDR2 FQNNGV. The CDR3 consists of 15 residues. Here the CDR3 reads CASSFILARQETQYF. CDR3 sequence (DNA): TGTGCCAGCAGCTTCATACTAGCCAGGCAAGAGACCCAGTACTTC.

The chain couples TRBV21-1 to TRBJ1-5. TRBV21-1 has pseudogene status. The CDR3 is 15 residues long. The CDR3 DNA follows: TGTGCCAGCAGCCCATTGTACGGGAGAAAACAGCCCCAGCATTTT. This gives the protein CASSPLYGRKQPQHF.

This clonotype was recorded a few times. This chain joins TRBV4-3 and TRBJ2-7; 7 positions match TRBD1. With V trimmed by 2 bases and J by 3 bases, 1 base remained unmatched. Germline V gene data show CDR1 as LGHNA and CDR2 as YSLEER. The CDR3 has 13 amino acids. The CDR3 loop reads CASSQNRGYEQYF. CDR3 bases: TGCGCCAGCAGCCAAAACAGGGGCTACGAGCAGTACTTC.

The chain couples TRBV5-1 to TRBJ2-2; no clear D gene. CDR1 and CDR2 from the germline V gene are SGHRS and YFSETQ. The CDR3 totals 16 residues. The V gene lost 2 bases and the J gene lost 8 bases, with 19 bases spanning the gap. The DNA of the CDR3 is TGCGCCAGCAGCTTTGGTGAAGGACGCCCATTTGGGGAGCTGTTTTTT. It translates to CASSFGEGRPFGELFF.

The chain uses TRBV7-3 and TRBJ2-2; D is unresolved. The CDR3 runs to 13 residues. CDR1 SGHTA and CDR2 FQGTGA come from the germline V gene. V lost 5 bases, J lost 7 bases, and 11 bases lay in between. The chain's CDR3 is CASSPSANGELFF. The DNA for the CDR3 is TGTGCCAGCAGCCCCTCGGCGAACGGGGAGCTGTTTTTT.

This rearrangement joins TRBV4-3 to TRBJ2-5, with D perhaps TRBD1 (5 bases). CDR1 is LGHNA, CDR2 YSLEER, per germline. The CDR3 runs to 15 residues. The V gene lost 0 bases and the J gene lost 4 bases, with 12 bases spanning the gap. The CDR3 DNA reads TGCGCCAGCAGCCAAGATATAGGGGTTCGAGAGACCCAGTACTTC. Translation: CASSQDIGVRETQYF.

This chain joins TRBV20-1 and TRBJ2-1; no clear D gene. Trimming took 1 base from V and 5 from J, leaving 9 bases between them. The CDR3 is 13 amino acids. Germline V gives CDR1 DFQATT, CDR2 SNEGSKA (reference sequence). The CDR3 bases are TGCAGTGCTAGAGTGGACGGCAACAATGAGCAGTTCTTC. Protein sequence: CSARVDGNNEQFF.

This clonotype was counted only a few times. As DNA, the CDR3 is TGCGCCAGCAGCTTGTACGGATCGAACACCGGGGAGCTGTTTTTT. It translates to CASSLYGSNTGELFF. V gene TRBV5-1 combines with J gene TRBJ2-2; D unclear. The CDR3 covers 15 residues. Looked up from germline, CDR1 is SGHRS and CDR2 is YFSETQ. Trimming took off 1 base at V and 0 bases at J, with 7 bases between the two ends. Based on the CDR3 plus reference TRBV5-1 and TRBJ2-2, the full variable domain is KAGVTQTPRYLIKTRGQQVTLSCSPISGHRSVSWYQQTPGQGLQFLFEYFSETQRNKGNFPGRFSGRQFSNSRSEMNVSTLELGDSALYLCASSLYGSNTGELFFGEGSRLTVL.

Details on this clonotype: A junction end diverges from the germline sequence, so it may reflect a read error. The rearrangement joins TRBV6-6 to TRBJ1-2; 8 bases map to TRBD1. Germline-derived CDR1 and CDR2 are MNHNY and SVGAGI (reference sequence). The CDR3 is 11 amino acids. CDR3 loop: CASSRGQGHDF. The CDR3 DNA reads TGTGCCAGCAGCCGCGGACAGGGCCATGACTTC.

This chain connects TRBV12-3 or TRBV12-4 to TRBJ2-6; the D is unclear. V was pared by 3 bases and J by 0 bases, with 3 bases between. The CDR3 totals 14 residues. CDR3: CASSFGSGANVLTF. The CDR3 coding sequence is TGTGCCAGCAGTTTTGGCTCTGGGGCCAACGTCCTGACTTTC.

CDR3 region: CASRGPVGRGGQMSV. DNA of the CDR3: TGTGCCAGCAGGGGACCCGTCGGGCGGGGGGGCCAAATGTCCGTC. The gene calls are TRBV7-2 and TRBJ2-7; 9 bases are shared with TRBD2. CDR3 length: 15 residues. In germline, CDR1 is SGHTA, CDR2 FQGNSA.

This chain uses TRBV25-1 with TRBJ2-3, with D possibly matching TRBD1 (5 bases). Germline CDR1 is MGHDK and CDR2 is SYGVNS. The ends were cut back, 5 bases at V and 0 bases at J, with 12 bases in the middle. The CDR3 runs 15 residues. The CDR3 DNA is TGTGCCAGCAGTCAAAGGGGCGCTAGCACAGATACGCAGTATTTT. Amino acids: CASSQRGASTDTQYF.

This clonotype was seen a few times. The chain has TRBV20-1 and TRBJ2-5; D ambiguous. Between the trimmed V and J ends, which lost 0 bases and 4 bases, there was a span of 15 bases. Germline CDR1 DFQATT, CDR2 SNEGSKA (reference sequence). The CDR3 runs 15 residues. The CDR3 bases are TGCAGTGCTAGAGAACCGGCTAGTAGTCCAGAGACCCAGTACTTC. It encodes CSAREPASSPETQYF.

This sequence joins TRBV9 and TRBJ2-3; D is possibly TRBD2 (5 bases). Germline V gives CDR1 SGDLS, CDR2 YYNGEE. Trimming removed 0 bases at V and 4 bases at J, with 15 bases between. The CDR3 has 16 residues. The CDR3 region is CASSVGTSPEADTQYF. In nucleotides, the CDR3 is TGTGCCAGCAGCGTAGGGACTTCGCCCGAAGCAGATACGCAGTATTTT. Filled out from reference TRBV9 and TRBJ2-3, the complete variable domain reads DSGVTQTPKHLITATGQRVTLRCSPRSGDLSVYWYQQSLDQGLQFLIQYYNGEERAKGNILERFSAQQFPDLHSELNLSSLELGDSALYFCASSVGTSPEADTQYFGPGTRLTVL.

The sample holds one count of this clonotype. Here the CDR3 reads CASSPGQGKTDTQYF. The CDR3 nucleotides are TGTGCCAGCAGCCCGGGACAGGGGAAGACAGATACGCAGTATTTT. The rearrangement links TRBV5-4 to TRBJ2-3; 10 bases are a match to TRBD1. Germline loops: CDR1 SGHNT, CDR2 YYREEE (reference sequence). Trimming at V came to 4 bases and at J to 3 bases, leaving 5 bases not matched to a gene. This CDR3 is 15 amino acids long. Using reference TRBV5-4 and TRBJ2-3 for the parts outside the CDR3, the full variable domain is ETGVTQSPTHLIKTRGQQVTLRCSSQSGHNTVSWYQQALGQGPQFIFQYYREEENGRGNFPPRFSGLQFPNYSSELNVNALELDDSALYLCASSPGQGKTDTQYFGPGTRLTVL.